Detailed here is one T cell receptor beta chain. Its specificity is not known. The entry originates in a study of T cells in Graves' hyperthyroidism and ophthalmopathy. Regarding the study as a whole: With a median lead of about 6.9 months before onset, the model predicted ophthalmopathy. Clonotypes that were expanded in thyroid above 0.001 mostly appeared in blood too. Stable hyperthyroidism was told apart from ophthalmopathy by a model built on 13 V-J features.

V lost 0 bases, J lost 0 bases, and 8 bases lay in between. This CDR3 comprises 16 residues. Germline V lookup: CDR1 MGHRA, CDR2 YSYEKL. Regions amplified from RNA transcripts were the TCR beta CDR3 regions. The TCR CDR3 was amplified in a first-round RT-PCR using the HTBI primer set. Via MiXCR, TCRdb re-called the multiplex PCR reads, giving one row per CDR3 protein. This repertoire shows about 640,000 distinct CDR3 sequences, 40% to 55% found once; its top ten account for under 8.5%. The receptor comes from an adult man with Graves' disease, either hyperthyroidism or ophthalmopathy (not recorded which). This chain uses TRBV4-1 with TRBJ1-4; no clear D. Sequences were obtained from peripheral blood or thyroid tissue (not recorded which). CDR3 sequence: CASSQEETATNEKLFF. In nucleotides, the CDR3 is TGCGCCAGCAGCCAAGAAGAAACAGCAACTAATGAAAAACTGTTTTTT.